This T cell receptor (beta chain) was identified during a study of CD8 T cells in Susac syndrome. The overall study: Active disease was present in five or six of the sequenced Susac syndrome patients, whereas under 10 of them were in remission. When their blood was taken, the Susac syndrome patients had either not yet had any therapy, were taking corticosteroids, or were taking intravenous immunoglobulin alone. The study, taken as a whole, reports: Regarding the TCR sequencing and HLA analysis, the study admitted that a relatively small number of individuals were involved.

The RNA input was about 0.5 to 1 ug, and it was reverse transcribed with random hexamers. The authors amplified TCR beta CDR3 across 54 Vbeta and 13 Jbeta using immunoSEQ multiplex PCR. Via MiXCR, TCRdb re-called the immunoSEQ multiplex PCR reads, giving one row per CDR3 protein. The table has over 140,000 distinct CDR3 sequences, around 95% seen once. After removal of 4 bases from V and 4 bases from J, the junction contained 3 bases not matched to a gene. Germline loops: CDR1 SEHNR, CDR2 FQNEAQ (reference sequence). This CDR3 contains 14 residues. About this clonotype itself: Its target is unknown.

The sequenced sample was CD4+ T cells from PBMCs. The chain carries TRBV7-9 and TRBJ1-3, with 8 bases aligning to TRBD1. The source is a human donor with Susac syndrome. The CDR3 nucleotides read TGTGCCAGCAGCTCGGACAGGGAAGGAAACACCATATATTTT. It codes for CASSSDREGNTIYF.